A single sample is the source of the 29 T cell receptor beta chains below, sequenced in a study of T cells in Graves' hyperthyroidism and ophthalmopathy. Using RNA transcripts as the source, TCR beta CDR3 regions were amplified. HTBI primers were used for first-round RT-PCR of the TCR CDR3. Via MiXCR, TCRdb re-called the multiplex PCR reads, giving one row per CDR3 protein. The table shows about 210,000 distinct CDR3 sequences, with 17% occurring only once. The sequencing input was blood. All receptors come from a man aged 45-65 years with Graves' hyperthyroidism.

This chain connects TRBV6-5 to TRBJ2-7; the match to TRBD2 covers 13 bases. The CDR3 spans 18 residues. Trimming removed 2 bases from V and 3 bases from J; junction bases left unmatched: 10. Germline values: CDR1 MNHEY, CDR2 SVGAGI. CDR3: CASSYARTSGRDRYEQYF. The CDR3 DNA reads TGTGCCAGCAGTTACGCCAGGACTAGCGGGAGAGATCGCTACGAGCAGTACTTC.

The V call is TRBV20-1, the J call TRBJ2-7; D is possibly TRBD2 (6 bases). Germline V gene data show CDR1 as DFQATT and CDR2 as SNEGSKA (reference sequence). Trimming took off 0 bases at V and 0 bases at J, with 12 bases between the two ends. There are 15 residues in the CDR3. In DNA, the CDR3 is TGCAGTGCTAGAGAGGAGGGCAGGAGCTCCTACGAGCAGTACTTC. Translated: CSAREEGRSSYEQYF.

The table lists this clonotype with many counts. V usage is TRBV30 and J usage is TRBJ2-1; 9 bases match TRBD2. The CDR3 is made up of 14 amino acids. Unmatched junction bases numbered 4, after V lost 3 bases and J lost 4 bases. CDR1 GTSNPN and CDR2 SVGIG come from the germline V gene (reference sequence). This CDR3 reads CAWRLAGGYNEQFF. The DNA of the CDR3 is TGTGCCTGGAGACTTGCGGGAGGGTACAATGAGCAGTTCTTC.

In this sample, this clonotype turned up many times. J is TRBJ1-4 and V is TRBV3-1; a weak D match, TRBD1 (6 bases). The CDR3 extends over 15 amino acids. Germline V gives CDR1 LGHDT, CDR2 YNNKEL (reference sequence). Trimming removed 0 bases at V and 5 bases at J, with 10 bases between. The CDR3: CASSQDLGGNEKLFF. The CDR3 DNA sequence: TGTGCCAGCAGCCAAGATCTAGGGGGGAATGAAAAACTGTTTTTT.

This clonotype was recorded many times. The CDR3 sequence is CSASLSGREEQYF. Here the CDR3 DNA reads TGCAGTGCTAGTCTTAGCGGGAGGGAAGAGCAGTACTTC. The chain links TRBV20-1 to TRBJ2-7; 11 bases align to TRBD2. The CDR3 sequence is 13 residues long. The junction had 5 bases not matched to a gene; V was cut back by 3 bases and J by 7 bases. The germline gives CDR1 DFQATT, CDR2 SNEGSKA (reference sequence).

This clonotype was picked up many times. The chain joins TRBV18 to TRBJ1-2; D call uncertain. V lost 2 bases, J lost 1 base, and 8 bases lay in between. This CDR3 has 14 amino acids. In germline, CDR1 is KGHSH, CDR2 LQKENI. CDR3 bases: TGTGCCAGCTCACCATCGGTTAATAACTATGGCTACACCTTC. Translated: CASSPSVNNYGYTF.

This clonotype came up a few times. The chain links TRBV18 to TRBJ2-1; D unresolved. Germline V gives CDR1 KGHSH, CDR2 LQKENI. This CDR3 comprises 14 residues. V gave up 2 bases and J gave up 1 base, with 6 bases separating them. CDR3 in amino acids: CASSPEGSYNEQFF. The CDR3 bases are TGTGCCAGCTCACCAGAAGGATCCTACAATGAGCAGTTCTTC.

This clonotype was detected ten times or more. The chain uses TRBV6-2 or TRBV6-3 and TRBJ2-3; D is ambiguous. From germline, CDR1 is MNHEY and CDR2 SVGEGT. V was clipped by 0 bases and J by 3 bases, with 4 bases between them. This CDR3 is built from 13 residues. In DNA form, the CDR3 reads TGTGCCAGCAGTTACTCGTTTACAGATACGCAGTATTTT. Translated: CASSYSFTDTQYF.

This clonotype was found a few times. This CDR3 reads CASSSFPRGTNEKLFF. The CDR3 DNA sequence: TGTGCCAGCAGCTCGTTCCCACGGGGGACTAATGAAAAACTGTTTTTT. The genes are TRBV7-9 and TRBJ1-4, with D possibly TRBD1 on 5 matching bases. This CDR3 is built from 16 residues. Germline lookup yields CDR1 SEHNR and CDR2 FQNEAQ (reference sequence). Trimming pared 4 bases from V and 2 bases from J, leaving 14 bases between.

The CDR3 DNA reads as TGTGCCAGCAGCTACACAGGGGGCGCCGAGCAGTACTTC. This codes for CASSYTGGAEQYF. The genes are TRBV7-2 and TRBJ2-7, with 9 bases that match TRBD1. From germline, CDR1 is SGHTA and CDR2 FQGNSA. The CDR3 extends over 13 amino acids. Trimming cost V 4 bases and J 6 bases; bases outside gene matches: 4.

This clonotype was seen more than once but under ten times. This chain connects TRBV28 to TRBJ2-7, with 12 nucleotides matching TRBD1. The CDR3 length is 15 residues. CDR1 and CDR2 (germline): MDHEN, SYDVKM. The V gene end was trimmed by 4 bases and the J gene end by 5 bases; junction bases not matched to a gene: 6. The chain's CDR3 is CASSSGDRGLDEQYF. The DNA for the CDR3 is TGTGCCAGCAGTTCGGGGGACAGGGGGCTCGACGAGCAGTACTTC.

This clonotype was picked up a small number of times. The chain's CDR3 is CASSLEGIAPETQYF. The DNA for the CDR3 is TGCGCCAGCAGCTTGGAAGGGATAGCCCCAGAGACCCAGTACTTC. The V call is TRBV5-1, the J call TRBJ2-5; D is ambiguous. The CDR3 runs to 15 residues. In germline, CDR1 is SGHRS, CDR2 YFSETQ. Trimming cost V 0 bases and J 4 bases, with 13 bases left between them. The variable domain in full, with the rest retrieved from reference TRBV5-1 and TRBJ2-5, is KAGVTQTPRYLIKTRGQQVTLSCSPISGHRSVSWYQQTPGQGLQFLFEYFSETQRNKGNFPGRFSGRQFSNSRSEMNVSTLELGDSALYLCASSLEGIAPETQYFGPGTRLLVL.

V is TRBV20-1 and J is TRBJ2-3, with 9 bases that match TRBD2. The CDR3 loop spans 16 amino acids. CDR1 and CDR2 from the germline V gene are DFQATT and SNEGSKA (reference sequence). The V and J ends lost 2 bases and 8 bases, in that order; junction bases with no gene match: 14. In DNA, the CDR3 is TGCAGTGCTAGAAAGGGCGGCGGGAGGGTTATCGGTACGCAGTATTTT. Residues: CSARKGGGRVIGTQYF.

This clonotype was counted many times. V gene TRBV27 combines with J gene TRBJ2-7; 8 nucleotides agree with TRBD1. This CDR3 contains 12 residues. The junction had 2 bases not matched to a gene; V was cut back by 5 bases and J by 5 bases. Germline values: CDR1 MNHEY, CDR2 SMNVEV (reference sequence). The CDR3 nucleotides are TGTGCCAGCAGTACGACAGGGGACGAGCAGTACTTC. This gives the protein CASSTTGDEQYF.

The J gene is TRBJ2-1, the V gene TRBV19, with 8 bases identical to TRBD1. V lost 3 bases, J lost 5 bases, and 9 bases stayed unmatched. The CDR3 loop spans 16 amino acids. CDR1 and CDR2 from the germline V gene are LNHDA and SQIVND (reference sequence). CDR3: CASSINRGAPDNEQFF. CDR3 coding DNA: TGTGCCAGTAGTATCAACAGGGGGGCGCCCGACAATGAGCAGTTCTTC.

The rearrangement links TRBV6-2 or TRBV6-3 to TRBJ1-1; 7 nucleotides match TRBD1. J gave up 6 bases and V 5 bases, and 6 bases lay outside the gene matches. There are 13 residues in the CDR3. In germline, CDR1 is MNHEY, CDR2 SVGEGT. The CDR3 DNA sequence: TGTGCCAGCAGTCCGGACAGGAGGGCTGAAGCTTTCTTT. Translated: CASSPDRRAEAFF.

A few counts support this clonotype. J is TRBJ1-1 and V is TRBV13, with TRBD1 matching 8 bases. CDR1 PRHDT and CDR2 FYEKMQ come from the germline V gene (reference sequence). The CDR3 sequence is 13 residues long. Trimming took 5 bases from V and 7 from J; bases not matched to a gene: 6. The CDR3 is CASSTHRGSEAFF. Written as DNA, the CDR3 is TGTGCCAGCAGCACCCACAGGGGGAGTGAAGCTTTCTTT.

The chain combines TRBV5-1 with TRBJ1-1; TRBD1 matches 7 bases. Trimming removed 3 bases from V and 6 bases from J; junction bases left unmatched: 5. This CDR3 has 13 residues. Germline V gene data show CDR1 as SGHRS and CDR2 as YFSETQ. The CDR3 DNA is TGCGCCAGCAGCTCGACAGGGTTAGCTGAAGCTTTCTTT. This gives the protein CASSSTGLAEAFF.

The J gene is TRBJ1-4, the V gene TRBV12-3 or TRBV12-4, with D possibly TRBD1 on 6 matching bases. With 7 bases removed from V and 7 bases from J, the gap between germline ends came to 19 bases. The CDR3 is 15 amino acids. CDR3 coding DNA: TGTGCCAGCACCGGCGGGAGGGGGGGGGCTGAAAAACTGTTTTTT. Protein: CASTGGRGGAEKLFF.

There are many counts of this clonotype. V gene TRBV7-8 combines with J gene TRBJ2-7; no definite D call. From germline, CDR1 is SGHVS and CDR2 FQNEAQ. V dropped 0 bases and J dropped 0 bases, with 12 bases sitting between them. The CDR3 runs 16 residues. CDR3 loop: CASSLAPRLLSYEQYF. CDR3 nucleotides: TGTGCCAGCAGCTTAGCTCCGAGGTTGCTCTCCTACGAGCAGTACTTC.

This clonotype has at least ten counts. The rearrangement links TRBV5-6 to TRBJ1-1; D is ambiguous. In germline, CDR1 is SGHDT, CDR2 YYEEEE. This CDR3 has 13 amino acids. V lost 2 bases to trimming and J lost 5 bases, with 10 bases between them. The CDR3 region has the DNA TGTGCCAGCAGCTTTTGGGGAGGAACTGAAGCTTTCTTT. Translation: CASSFWGGTEAFF.

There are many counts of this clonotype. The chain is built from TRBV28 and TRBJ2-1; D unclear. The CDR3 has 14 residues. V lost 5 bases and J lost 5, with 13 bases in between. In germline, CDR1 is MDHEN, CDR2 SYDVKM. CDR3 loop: CASSPGSPNNEQFF. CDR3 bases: TGTGCCAGCAGTCCCGGGTCCCCGAACAATGAGCAGTTCTTC.

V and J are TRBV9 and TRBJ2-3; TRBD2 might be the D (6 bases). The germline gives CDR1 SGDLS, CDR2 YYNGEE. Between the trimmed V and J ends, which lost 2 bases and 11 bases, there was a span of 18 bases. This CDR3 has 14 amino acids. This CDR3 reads CASSVRGEPGVQYF. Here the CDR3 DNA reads TGTGCCAGCAGCGTGCGCGGGGAACCGGGGGTGCAGTATTTT.

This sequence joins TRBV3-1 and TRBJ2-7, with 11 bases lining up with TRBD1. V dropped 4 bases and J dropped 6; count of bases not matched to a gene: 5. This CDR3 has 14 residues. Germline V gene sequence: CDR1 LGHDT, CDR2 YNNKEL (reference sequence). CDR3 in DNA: TGTGCCAGCAGCCCAGGACAGGGGGCGATCGAGCAGTACTTC. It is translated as CASSPGQGAIEQYF.

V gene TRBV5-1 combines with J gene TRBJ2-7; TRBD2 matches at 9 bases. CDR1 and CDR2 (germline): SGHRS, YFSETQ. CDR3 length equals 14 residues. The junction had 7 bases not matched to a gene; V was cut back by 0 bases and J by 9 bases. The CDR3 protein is CASSLALAGVGQYF. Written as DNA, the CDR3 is TGCGCCAGCAGCTTGGCCTTAGCGGGAGTGGGGCAGTACTTC.

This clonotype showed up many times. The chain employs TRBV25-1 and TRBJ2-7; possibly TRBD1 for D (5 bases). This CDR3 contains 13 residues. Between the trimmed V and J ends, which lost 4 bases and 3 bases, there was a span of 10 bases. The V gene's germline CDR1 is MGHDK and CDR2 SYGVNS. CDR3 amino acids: CASSVRGHYEQYF. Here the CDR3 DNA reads TGTGCCAGCAGTGTCCGTGGACACTACGAGCAGTACTTC.

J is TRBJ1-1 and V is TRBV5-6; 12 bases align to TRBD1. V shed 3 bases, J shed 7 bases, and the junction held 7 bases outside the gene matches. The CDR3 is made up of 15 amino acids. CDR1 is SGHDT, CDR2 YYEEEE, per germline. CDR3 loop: CASSWDRGRSGEAFF. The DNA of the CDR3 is TGTGCCAGCAGCTGGGACAGGGGGCGGTCCGGTGAAGCTTTCTTT.

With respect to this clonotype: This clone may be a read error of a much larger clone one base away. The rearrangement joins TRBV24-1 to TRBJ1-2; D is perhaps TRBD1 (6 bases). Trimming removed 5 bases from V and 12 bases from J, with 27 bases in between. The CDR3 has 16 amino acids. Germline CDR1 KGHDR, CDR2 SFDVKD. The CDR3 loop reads CATSGPLPGGGYGHTF. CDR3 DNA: TGTGCCACCAGTGGCCCCCTCCCCGGGGGCGGCTACGGCCACACCTTC.

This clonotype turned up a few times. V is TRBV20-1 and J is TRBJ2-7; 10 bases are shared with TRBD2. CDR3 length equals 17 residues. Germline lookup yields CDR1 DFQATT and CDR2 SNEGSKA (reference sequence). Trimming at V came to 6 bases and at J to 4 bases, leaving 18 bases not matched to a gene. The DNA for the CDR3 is TGCAGTGCCACGGTACTGGGACTAGCGAAAAATCCTTACGAGCAGTACTTC. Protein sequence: CSATVLGLAKNPYEQYF.